The clone carrying this T cell receptor (beta chain) turned up a few times. Its antigen is not known. TCRB transcripts that were expressed got sequenced, as all of the isolated RNA had been reverse transcribed. Read counts averaged about 3.57 million for samples of naive, central memory and regulatory T cells. The method was immunoSEQ multiplex PCR; TCRdb's version includes in-frame clones alone and lacks a portion of them. The sample records about 280,000 clones, approximately 16% being singletons. These data are taken from a study of beta chain features in type 1 diabetes. About the study: In all, more than 90,000,000 sorted cells from all samples were analyzed.

Study-level points and caveats: cDNA sequencing could over-represent cells with high TCR expression. People with Type 1 diabetes carried modestly yet significantly shorter TCRB CDR3s in all four CD4+ subsets. VDJ junctions in type 1 diabetes patients carried more deletions and fewer insertions.

Sequencing was done on a sample of naive CD4+ T cells from blood. This receptor was obtained from a man younger than 35 with type 1 diabetes.

The CDR3 DNA reads as TGTGCCACCAGCGGGGGACTAGCGGGAAGCTCCTACGAGCAGTACTTC. It encodes CATSGGLAGSSYEQYF. The chain combines TRBV15 with TRBJ2-7; TRBD2 aligns across 13 bases. Trimming removed 5 bases from V and 0 bases from J; junction bases left unmatched: 4. From germline, CDR1 is LNHNV and CDR2 YYDKDF (reference sequence). The CDR3 is 16 amino acids.